The TCR beta chain described here comes from a study of cytomegalovirus exposure and HLA in healthy donors. Broader study findings: Available immune exposure information covered CMV serostatus only. A later analysis appeared to link common viral pathogens to several of the most significant clusters. For cytomegalovirus status, the classifier reportedly gave diagnoses with high specificity and sensitivity.

Amplification used 60 Vbeta primers and 13 Jbeta primers. Clones were read by immunoSEQ multiplex PCR, and TCRdb kept only the in-frame ones, dropping some. The sample holds 150,000 to 200,000 clones; over 80% are singletons and the top ten take 1.3% to 1.5%. This CDR3 has 16 amino acids. The junction had 8 bases not matched to a gene; V was cut back by 0 bases and J by 3 bases. Germline V lookup: CDR1 MGHRA, CDR2 YSYEKL. Remarks on this clone: As yet, its antigen is unknown.

The chain couples TRBV4-1 to TRBJ2-7; TRBD1 agrees at 7 bases. The source is a girl aged 10-17 years in good health and CMV-seropositive. What was sequenced was PBMCs. Here the CDR3 reads CASSQEVGGLFYEQYF. CDR3 bases: TGCGCCAGCAGCCAAGAAGTAGGGGGCCTCTTCTACGAGCAGTACTTC.